What follows is one T cell receptor beta chain and its context. Its antigen is undetermined. Clones were read by immunoSEQ multiplex PCR, and TCRdb kept only the in-frame ones, dropping some. The table records around 120,000 clones, about 80% of them present only once. Time point reported: week 11, during vaccination. Each dose delivered 300 ug of mutant IDH1 20-mer peptide subcutaneously with imiquimod. This specimen comes from a study of a mutant IDH1 vaccine in newly diagnosed glioma. Study information: In weeks 1, 3, 5, 7, 11, 15, 19 and 23, patients were vaccinated. Vaccination began 4-6 weeks post radiotherapy alone, or with temozolomide cycles. Findings and limits, study-wide: It seemed that pseudoprogression was not linked to changes in the top peripheral T cell clonotypes.

CDR3 length: 13 amino acids. Germline V lookup: CDR1 SGHNT, CDR2 YYREEE (reference sequence). V was shortened by 4 bases and J by 5 bases, with 11 bases between the two germline ends. V is TRBV5-4 and J is TRBJ2-3, with D perhaps matching TRBD1 or TRBD2 (5 bases each). The origin of this receptor is a man in his forties or fifties with glioma. The sequenced sample was PBMCs, obtained from a glioma patient whose treatment included an IDH1 peptide vaccine. The CDR3 coding sequence is TGTGCCAGCAGCGGGACGGTGGGAGATACGCAGTATTTT. This translates into CASSGTVGDTQYF.